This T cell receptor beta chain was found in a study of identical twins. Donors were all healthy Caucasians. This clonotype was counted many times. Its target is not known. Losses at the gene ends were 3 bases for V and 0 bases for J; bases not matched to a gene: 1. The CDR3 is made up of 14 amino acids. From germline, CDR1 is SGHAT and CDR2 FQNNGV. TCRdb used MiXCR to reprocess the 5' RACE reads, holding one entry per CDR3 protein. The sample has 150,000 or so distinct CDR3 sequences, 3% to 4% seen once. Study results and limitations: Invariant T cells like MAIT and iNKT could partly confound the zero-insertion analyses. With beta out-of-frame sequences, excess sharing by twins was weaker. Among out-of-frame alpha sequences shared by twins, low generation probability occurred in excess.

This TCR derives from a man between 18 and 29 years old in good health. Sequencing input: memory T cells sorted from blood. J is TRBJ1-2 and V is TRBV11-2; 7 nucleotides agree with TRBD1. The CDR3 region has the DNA TGTGCCAGCAGCTTGGGACAGTCTAACTATGGCTACACCTTC. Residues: CASSLGQSNYGYTF.